This TCR beta chain was recorded in a study of tumor and adjacent non-tumor tissue in lung cancer (dated by TCRdb to 2016 to 2019). Describing the broader study: By cancer type, the cohort comprised eleven to twelve adenocarcinoma patients, 2 squamous cell carcinoma patients and 1 small cell lung cancer patient. For each patient, one tumor sample and one normal lung sample were taken, giving approximately 30 paired specimens that underwent TCRbeta CDR3 sequencing. A total of roughly 120,000,000 productive TCRbeta reads were generated by sequencing, corresponding to an average of approximately 4.3 million reads per sample. Ages among the roughly 15 patients ranged from roughly 30 to 85 years, there were about ten men and 5 women, and disease was at TNM stage I to III. The study compared bulk TCRbeta repertoires between lung tumor tissue and matched distant non-tumor lung tissue from over 13 lung cancer patients.

Including cysteine and phenylalanine, the CDR3 has 10 amino acids. CDR3 DNA only is kept here, 30 bases in frame from base 1. CDR1 and CDR2 were assigned from the germline V gene (reference sequence) as DFQATT and SNEGSKA. Trimming leaves V shorter by 7 bases and J shorter by 12 bases, with the junction holding 8 bases beyond the gene matches. Receptor amplification or capture employed multiplex PCR. The reads were generated on an Illumina HiSeq 2500. TCRbeta libraries were constructed through three rounds of nested PCR with primers (Table S4) according to protocols adapted from ARM-PCR. Before sequencing, PCR products of 200-500 bp were cut from the gel and purified using the QIAquick gel extraction kit. Per the source publication's procedure: Trimmomatic was used to clean the reads, FLASH merged the cleaned reads into complete CDR3 sequences, and MiTCR assigned the sequences to V(D)J germline segments. Clonal diversity was computed as the inverse Simpson's index with VDJtools. In-frame sequences without a premature stop codon were defined as productive reads. TCRdb reprocessed the public reads (quality trimming at Q25 with fastp, clone calling with MiXCR) and kept in-frame beta chains. For every CDR3 protein sequence, its rows merge into one entry that carries the most common genes and DNA. TCRdb's processing, not the authors' own work, is the source of the V and J calls. For this sample the table gives 70,000 to 90,000 distinct CDR3 sequences, of which about two thirds were detected only once. The top ten clonotypes cover around 30% of the sample.

RNA was extracted from bulk unsorted tissue and checked for quality with a NanoDrop ND-1000 and an Agilent 2100. The normal lung samples consisted of distant non-tumor tissue collected more than 3 cm from the tumor edge. Newly diagnosed lung cancer patients without prior chemotherapy who had been admitted for thoracic surgery in China between August and November 2014 were enrolled as donors. Patients who had received previous radiotherapy or chemotherapy, or who had another concurrent cancer, were excluded from the study. Surgical tissue pieces of roughly 1-2.3 cm3 were preserved in RNAlater solution and stored at -80 °C until use. General study outcomes and caveats: The sequencing platform is not named in the methods, and unique molecular identifiers are not mentioned. Only approximately 16 patients were included in the cohort, and the need for larger samples and more detailed clinical data was noted by the authors. Peripheral blood was not sequenced, so blood TCRbeta repertoires in these lung cancer patients were not examined. Tumor tissue showed significantly greater TCR diversity (inverse Simpson) than normal lung tissue (about 410 vs 180, P = 0.0075, Mann-Whitney U test). The top 100 clones accounted for a significantly larger cumulative portion of the repertoire in normal lung than in tumor tissue. TCR diversity was significantly higher in younger patients, and higher tumor TCR diversity was associated with shorter overall and disease-free survival.

Concerning this clonotype itself: No cognate antigen has been identified for it. A much more abundant neighbour one base away suggests this may be a read error.

Sample: distant non-tumor lung tissue. This sequence uses TRBV20-1 and TRBJ1-1; 7 of the junction bases match TRBD1. This clonotype was sampled from a woman aged 45 to 65 with non-small cell lung cancer. The nucleotides are TGCAGTGATGAGACAGGGAAATCTTTCTTT. This gives the protein CSDETGKSFF.